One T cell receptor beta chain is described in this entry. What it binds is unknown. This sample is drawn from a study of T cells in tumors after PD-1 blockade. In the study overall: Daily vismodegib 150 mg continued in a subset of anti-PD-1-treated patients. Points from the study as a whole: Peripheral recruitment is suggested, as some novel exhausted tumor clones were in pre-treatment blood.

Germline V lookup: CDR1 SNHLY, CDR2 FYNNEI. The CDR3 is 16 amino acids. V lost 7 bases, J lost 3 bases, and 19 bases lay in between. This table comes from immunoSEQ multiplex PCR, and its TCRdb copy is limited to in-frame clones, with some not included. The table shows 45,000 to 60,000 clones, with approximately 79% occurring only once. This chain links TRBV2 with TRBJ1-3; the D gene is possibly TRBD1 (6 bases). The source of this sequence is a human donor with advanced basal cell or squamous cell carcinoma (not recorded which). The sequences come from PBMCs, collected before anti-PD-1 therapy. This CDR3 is CASTQRGGVYGNTIYF. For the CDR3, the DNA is TGTGCCAGCACCCAAAGGGGGGGTGTTTATGGAAACACCATATATTTT.